This is a list of T cell receptor beta chains from one sample in a study of vaccination effects on CD4 cells after COVID-19. Measured with immunoSEQ multiplex PCR; TCRdb has only the in-frame clones, and not every one. Of 64,000 or so clones listed, 75% to 85% are singletons. The antigens of these receptors remain unknown. Sequenced material: CD4+ T cells from PBMCs cultured with HCoV-OC43 spike peptides, taken after COVID-19 vaccination. These TCRs come from a human donor who received a COVID-19 vaccine. CDR3s leave out the opening cysteine and the closing phenylalanine or tryptophan. D genes are given only for firm matches.

cdr3_length: 12; d_call: NA; v_call: TRBV10-3; j_call: TRBJ2-5; cdr3_aa: AISESPGEETQY
cdr3_length: 14; d_call: NA; v_call: TRBV6-1; j_call: TRBJ1-6; cdr3_aa: ASSEIRVSYNSPLH
cdr3_length: 14; d_call: NA; v_call: TRBV5-1; j_call: TRBJ2-4; cdr3_aa: ASSSGSGLPRDIQY
cdr3_length: 11; d_call: NA; v_call: TRBV7-9; j_call: TRBJ2-1; cdr3_aa: ASSVRAYNEQF
cdr3_length: 14; d_call: NA; v_call: TRBV24-1; j_call: TRBJ2-5; cdr3_aa: ATSDFRGAAQETQY
cdr3_length: 12; d_call: NA; v_call: TRBV29-1; j_call: TRBJ1-4; cdr3_aa: SVEPTVSVEKLF
cdr3_length: 10; d_call: NA; v_call: TRBV27; j_call: TRBJ1-2; cdr3_aa: ASSSQGYGYT
cdr3_length: 10; d_call: NA; v_call: TRBV3-1/TRBV3-2; j_call: TRBJ2-1; cdr3_aa: ASSQVYNEQF
cdr3_length: 15; d_call: NA; v_call: TRBV30; j_call: TRBJ2-3; cdr3_aa: AWSWPGTVLGTDTQY
cdr3_length: 16; d_call: TRBD1; v_call: TRBV4-3; j_call: TRBJ2-1; cdr3_aa: ASSQGIPGRGLSFEQF
cdr3_length: 14; d_call: TRBD2; v_call: TRBV4-3; j_call: TRBJ2-3; cdr3_aa: ASSLDLAGGTDTQY
cdr3_length: 12; d_call: NA; v_call: TRBV7-2; j_call: TRBJ1-1; cdr3_aa: ASSLQILNTEAF
cdr3_length: 11; d_call: NA; v_call: TRBV6-5; j_call: TRBJ2-5; cdr3_aa: ATQKQGEVTQY
cdr3_length: 12; d_call: TRBD1; v_call: TRBV9; j_call: TRBJ2-5; cdr3_aa: ASSVTTGGETQY
cdr3_length: 14; d_call: TRBD2; v_call: TRBV7-7; j_call: TRBJ2-5; cdr3_aa: ASSLGSGGALETQY
cdr3_length: 12; d_call: NA; v_call: TRBV28; j_call: TRBJ1-4; cdr3_aa: ASSLHGRNEKLF